This T cell receptor (beta chain) was observed in a study of blood T cell repertoires in COVID-19. Study overall: Samples taken during acute and convalescent COVID-19 were collected in the United States, Italy and Spain. T cells, B-cell-depleted T cells, or PBMCs supplied cDNA or gDNA.

Methods used by the authors: Estimation of nucleated cell counts was performed using reference gene primer amplification. Generated by immunoSEQ multiplex PCR, the TCRdb table keeps only in-frame clones and is missing some. V and J calls and clone size follow that table, whereas D and trimming were derived from the DNA. This sample has approximately 220,000 clones; around 87% occur once, and the top ten carry around 3.1%. Specimen: peripheral blood. The source of this sequence is a man between 60 and 75 years old with acute or convalescent COVID-19.

CDR3 sequence: CATSDSGDYGYTF. CDR3 DNA sequence: TGTGCCACCAGTGATTCAGGGGACTATGGCTACACCTTC. V is TRBV24-1 and J is TRBJ1-2, with a weak D call TRBD1 (6 bases). The CDR3 contains 13 residues. Germline-derived CDR1 and CDR2 are KGHDR and SFDVKD. V was pared by 2 bases and J by 3 bases, with 6 bases between.